The 19 T cell receptor beta chains in this list originate from one sample, sequenced in a study of cytomegalovirus exposure and HLA in healthy donors. TCRdb's copy holds only in-frame clones and misses some; the assay was immunoSEQ multiplex PCR. This sample has 92,000 or so clones, with about 96% found just once. Material: PBMCs. The source of these receptors is a young man in good health and CMV-seronegative.

This chain links TRBV28 with TRBJ2-1; D gene unclear. The germline V gene has CDR1 MDHEN and CDR2 SYDVKM. This CDR3 comprises 12 residues. The V end was cut by 8 bases, the J end by 13 bases, with 18 bases between. This chain's CDR3 is CASRDALYDQFF. In DNA form, the CDR3 reads TGTGCCAGCCGCGATGCCTTATACGATCAGTTCTTC. The full variable domain, completed using reference TRBV28 and TRBJ2-1, is DVKVTQSSRYLVKRTGEKVFLECVQDMDHENMFWYRQDPGLGLRLIYFSYDVKMKEKGDIPEGYSVSREKKERFSLILESASTNQTSMYLCASRDALYDQFFGPGTRLTVL.

This chain connects TRBV28 to TRBJ1-2, with TRBD1 identical over 7 bases. CDR3 size: 13 residues. Germline lookup yields CDR1 MDHEN and CDR2 SYDVKM. Germline trimming cut 6 bases from V and 8 bases from J; bases unmatched to any gene: 9. CDR3 amino acids: CASSPPGQEGYTF. In nucleotides, the CDR3 is TGTGCCAGCAGCCCTCCTGGACAGGAAGGCTACACCTTC.

The gene calls are TRBV27 and TRBJ2-7; 9 bases are shared with TRBD1. Trimming at V came to 6 bases and at J to 0 bases, leaving 0 bases not matched to a gene. CDR3 length equals 13 residues. Germline assignment: CDR1 MNHEY and CDR2 SMNVEV (reference sequence). The CDR3 reads CASRTGGSYEQYF. The CDR3 DNA is TGTGCCAGCAGGACAGGGGGCTCCTACGAGCAGTACTTC.

The chain employs TRBV23-1 and TRBJ2-1; TRBD1 might be the D (5 bases). TRBV23-1 is annotated as an ORF whose role is uncertain. V lost 2 bases to trimming and J lost 0 bases, with 20 bases between them. This CDR3 comprises 19 residues. CDR3 bases: TGCGCCAGCAGTCAAGCGTCTTGTTCAGGGAAGAACTCCTACAATGAGCAGTTCTTC. It yields the protein CASSQASCSGKNSYNEQFF.

The rearrangement links TRBV5-5 to TRBJ2-1; no clear D gene. Germline lookup yields CDR1 SGHKS and CDR2 YYEKEE (reference sequence). V was pared by 8 bases and J by 0 bases, with 6 bases between. The CDR3 sequence is 12 residues long. In DNA, the CDR3 is TGTGCCAGTCTAAGCTCCTACAATGAGCAGTTCTTC. It translates to CASLSSYNEQFF.

The J gene is TRBJ2-2, the V gene TRBV5-1, with 12 bases fitting TRBD1. Germline CDR1 and CDR2: SGHRS and YFSETQ. V lost 1 base to trimming and J lost 0 bases; unmatched junction nucleotides: 7. The CDR3 is 19 amino acids. The CDR3 loop is CASSLSRDRGLPNTGELFF. The CDR3 region has the DNA TGCGCCAGCAGCTTGAGTAGGGACAGGGGGCTCCCGAACACCGGGGAGCTGTTTTTT.

This sequence joins TRBV9 and TRBJ2-4; the D gene is possibly TRBD1 (6 bases). Germline V gene data show CDR1 as SGDLS and CDR2 as YYNGEE. CDR3 size: 16 residues. V lost 4 bases and J 1 base, leaving 15 bases between the germline ends. The CDR3 sequence: CASSPETGTAKNIQYF. CDR3 DNA: TGTGCCAGCAGCCCAGAGACAGGAACGGCCAAAAACATTCAGTACTTC.

CDR3 amino acids: CASRRTSGPGISSYNEQFF. CDR3 coding DNA: TGTGCCAGCAGACGAACTAGCGGCCCTGGGATAAGCTCCTACAATGAGCAGTTCTTC. The chain employs TRBV27 and TRBJ2-1, with 8 bases identical to TRBD2. CDR3 length equals 19 residues. Germline CDR1 and CDR2: MNHEY and SMNVEV (reference sequence). The V gene end was trimmed by 6 bases and the J gene end by 0 bases; junction bases not matched to a gene: 16.

The V gene is TRBV4-3, the J gene TRBJ1-4; TRBD1 matches 12 bases. The germline CDR1 and CDR2 sequences are LGHNA and YSLEER. CDR3 length: 15 residues. V was pared by 3 bases and J by 8 bases, with 4 bases of the junction left unmatched. In DNA form, the CDR3 reads TGCGCCAGCAGCCACGGGACAGGGGGCGGAGAAAAACTGTTTTTT. It translates to CASSHGTGGGEKLFF.

The chain links TRBV13 to TRBJ2-1, with 9 bases matching TRBD2. Germline CDR1 is PRHDT and CDR2 is FYEKMQ (reference sequence). V dropped 1 base and J dropped 10; count of bases not matched to a gene: 8. CDR3 length: 15 amino acids. The CDR3 bases are TGTGCCAGCAGCTTAGTTGGTAGCGGGAGTTACGAGCAGTTCTTC. Translated: CASSLVGSGSYEQFF.

This chain connects TRBV10-2 to TRBJ1-4; 7 bases fit TRBD1. The CDR3 contains 13 residues. Trimming took 5 bases from V and 5 from J; bases not matched to a gene: 2. Germline CDR1 WSHSY, CDR2 SAAADI. The CDR3 loop is CASSMGQNEKLFF. The CDR3 DNA reads TGCGCCAGCAGTATGGGACAGAATGAAAAACTGTTTTTT.

This sequence joins TRBV6-5 and TRBJ2-2, with 8 bases identical to TRBD1. With 6 bases clipped from V and 4 bases from J, the junction kept 7 bases outside the gene matches. CDR3 length equals 15 residues. Per germline, CDR1 MNHEY and CDR2 SVGAGI. The CDR3 sequence is CASRLDGQGTGELFF. CDR3 bases: TGTGCCAGCAGGCTGGATGGACAGGGCACCGGGGAGCTGTTTTTT.

In its sample, this clone was seen once. The chain couples TRBV6-5 to TRBJ1-2, with a possible D match to TRBD1 (6 bases). Trimming removed 0 bases at V and 8 bases at J, with 13 bases between. CDR1 is MNHEY and CDR2 is SVGAGI in the germline V gene. The CDR3 loop spans 14 amino acids. The CDR3 loop is CASSYSKGVKGYTF. The CDR3 DNA follows: TGTGCCAGCAGTTACTCGAAGGGGGTGAAAGGCTACACCTTC.

This chain connects TRBV11-3 to TRBJ2-1, with D maybe TRBD2 (6 bases). This CDR3 has 17 residues. The V gene lost 3 bases and the J gene lost 5 bases, with 20 bases spanning the gap. Germline CDR1 SGHNT, CDR2 YENEEA. CDR3 loop: CASSFRSGLAKDNEQFF. CDR3 DNA: TGTGCCAGCAGCTTCCGGTCGGGCCTAGCGAAAGACAATGAGCAGTTCTTC.

The gene calls are TRBV7-9 and TRBJ1-2; possibly TRBD1 for D (5 bases). The V and J ends lost 7 bases and 4 bases respectively, with 13 bases between them. Germline V lookup: CDR1 SEHNR, CDR2 FQNEAQ (reference sequence). CDR3 length equals 13 residues. This chain's CDR3 is CASTDTGRYGYTF. CDR3 DNA: TGTGCCAGCACCGACACAGGCCGCTATGGCTACACCTTC.

J is TRBJ2-1 and V is TRBV4-1; TRBD2 aligns across 7 bases. J gave up 7 bases and V 0 bases, and 12 bases lay outside the gene matches. Germline assignment: CDR1 MGHRA and CDR2 YSYEKL. The CDR3 contains 17 residues. The CDR3: CASSQDLRGRFWNEQFF. The CDR3 DNA sequence: TGCGCCAGCAGCCAAGATCTGCGGGGGAGGTTTTGGAATGAGCAGTTCTTC.

This clone has more than one count but fewer than ten. This chain uses TRBV25-1 with TRBJ1-1, with 7 positions matching TRBD1. V was pared by 4 bases and J by 2 bases, with 4 bases of the junction left unmatched. The germline V gene encodes CDR1 MGHDK and CDR2 SYGVNS. This CDR3 has 14 residues. This CDR3 is CASSGYRGNTEAFF. CDR3 sequence (DNA): TGTGCCAGCAGTGGATACAGGGGAAACACTGAAGCTTTCTTT.

The chain joins TRBV11-3 to TRBJ2-2; 8 bases agree with TRBD2. The J segment lost 3 bases and the V segment lost 6 bases, leaving 6 bases of the junction unmatched. Germline-derived CDR1 and CDR2 are SGHNT and YENEEA. CDR3 length: 15 amino acids. Here the CDR3 reads CASRQGLVDTGELFF. The CDR3 DNA follows: TGTGCCAGCAGGCAGGGACTAGTAGACACCGGGGAGCTGTTTTTT.

This rearrangement joins TRBV10-1 to TRBJ2-3; 9 nucleotides agree with TRBD2. CDR3 length equals 15 residues. The J segment lost 5 bases and the V segment lost 8 bases, leaving 11 bases of the junction unmatched. Germline values: CDR1 WNHNN, CDR2 SYGVQD (reference sequence). This CDR3 is CASSIVREGRDTQYF. Written as DNA, the CDR3 is TGCGCCAGCTCCATTGTGCGGGAGGGTAGAGATACGCAGTATTTT.